Below, 28 T cell receptor beta chains from the same sample are listed, as sequenced in a study of CD8+ T cells in alopecia areata (dated by TCRdb to 2016 to 2019). The treatment or condition label on this specimen signifies: oral pan-JAK inhibitor, 5-10 mg twice daily. The library came from the immunoSEQ multiplex PCR assay. For TCR sequencing, RNA was extracted from every sample and reverse transcribed into cDNA to serve as template. Here the immuneACCESS table is served through TCRdb, limited to in-frame sequences with V and J called. Missing clones are a known gap in these copies; in checked studies unresolved V genes cover under half, and the rest lacks a known reason. The sample data list 210,000 or so clones, and around 66% of these were observed just once. The ten largest clones take up roughly 1.2% of the sample. Material: CD4+ T cells sorted from blood, obtained at week 44, from a patient treated with tofacitinib. The source of these receptors is a human donor with alopecia areata.

The V gene is TRBV29-1, the J gene TRBJ1-1, with a weak D call TRBD1 (5 bases). The germline V gene has CDR1 SQVTM and CDR2 ANQGSEA. V lost 7 bases and J 2 bases, leaving 14 bases between the germline ends. The CDR3 totals 13 residues. The chain's CDR3 is CSGAGQPNTEAFF. The DNA of the CDR3 is TGCAGCGGGGCCGGACAACCTAACACTGAAGCTTTCTTT.

V and J are TRBV4-2 and TRBJ2-1; D not resolved. Deletions cut 0 bases from V and 10 bases from J, with 13 bases between. CDR1 and CDR2 from the germline V gene are LGHNA and YNFKEQ. The CDR3 sequence is 14 residues long. The CDR3 is CASSQDNVGLEQFF. CDR3 sequence (DNA): TGTGCCAGCAGCCAAGATAACGTGGGATTGGAGCAGTTCTTC.

The V and J genes are TRBV2 and TRBJ1-2; the D is unclear. Looked up from germline, CDR1 is SNHLY and CDR2 is FYNNEI. The CDR3 totals 13 residues. V was trimmed by 3 bases and J by 4 bases, leaving 9 bases between them. The CDR3 reads CASSDSPLYGYTF. The CDR3 DNA reads TGTGCCAGCAGTGATTCCCCCCTCTATGGCTACACCTTC.

Written as DNA, the CDR3 is TGCGCCAGCAGCCAAGGGGTCAGGGTGGAAACTGAAGCTTTCTTT. The encoded protein is CASSQGVRVETEAFF. V usage is TRBV4-3 and J usage is TRBJ1-1; maybe TRBD1 (5 bases). V was trimmed by 1 base and J by 5 bases, leaving 14 bases between them. CDR3 length equals 15 residues. Germline V CDR1 and CDR2: LGHNA, YSLEER.

This chain joins TRBV5-6 and TRBJ1-2; the D is unclear. The CDR3 is 14 amino acids. Looked up from germline, CDR1 is SGHDT and CDR2 is YYEEEE. The V and J ends lost 1 base and 2 bases respectively, with 9 bases between them. This chain's CDR3 is CASSLYMGNYGYTF. CDR3 coding DNA: TGTGCCAGCAGCTTGTACATGGGGAACTATGGCTACACCTTC.

The chain couples TRBV5-1 to TRBJ1-2, with 7 bases aligning to TRBD1. V gave up 4 bases and J gave up 6 bases; unmatched junction bases: 3. The CDR3 loop spans 12 amino acids. Germline V gene sequence: CDR1 SGHRS, CDR2 YFSETQ. CDR3 bases: TGCGCCAGCAGCCGTGACAGGGATGGCTACACCTTC. Translating gives CASSRDRDGYTF. Together with reference TRBV5-1 and TRBJ1-2, the CDR3 gives the full variable domain: KAGVTQTPRYLIKTRGQQVTLSCSPISGHRSVSWYQQTPGQGLQFLFEYFSETQRNKGNFPGRFSGRQFSNSRSEMNVSTLELGDSALYLCASSRDRDGYTFGSGTRLTVV.

V gene TRBV30 combines with J gene TRBJ1-2; D is unclear. Per germline, CDR1 GTSNPN and CDR2 SVGIG (reference sequence). With 5 bases removed from V and 6 bases from J, the gap between germline ends came to 10 bases. The CDR3 covers 11 residues. In DNA form, the CDR3 reads TGTGCCTGGGTGATAAATCATGGCTACACCTTC. Protein sequence: CAWVINHGYTF.

This clone was found a few times. This sequence joins TRBV5-1 and TRBJ2-1; D uncertain. Germline V gene sequence: CDR1 SGHRS, CDR2 YFSETQ. Trimming took off 0 bases at V and 5 bases at J, with 15 bases between the two ends. CDR3 length: 16 amino acids. The CDR3 loop is CASSLEISRRHNEQFF. The CDR3 DNA sequence: TGCGCCAGCAGCTTGGAGATCAGTCGAAGACACAATGAGCAGTTCTTC.

CDR3 sequence: CAISESAGINEQFF. In nucleotides, the CDR3 is TGTGCCATCAGTGAGTCGGCAGGGATAAATGAGCAGTTCTTC. The chain recombines TRBV10-3 with TRBJ2-1; TRBD1 is a possible D gene (5 bases). This CDR3 is built from 14 residues. Germline CDR1 is ENHRY and CDR2 is SYGVKD. V was clipped by 0 bases and J by 7 bases, with 10 bases between them.

This clone showed up just a few times. This chain uses TRBV5-4 with TRBJ2-3; either TRBD1 or TRBD2 may fit D (6 bases each). Germline CDR1 SGHNT, CDR2 YYREEE (reference sequence). The CDR3 loop spans 14 amino acids. V lost 0 bases and J lost 6, with 11 bases in between. CDR3 sequence reads: CASSLAGGLDTQYF. CDR3 in DNA: TGTGCCAGCAGCTTGGCCGGGGGCTTGGATACGCAGTATTTT.

The rearrangement uses TRBV5-6 and TRBJ1-1, with unresolved D. From germline, CDR1 is SGHDT and CDR2 YYEEEE. V lost 2 bases and J 0 bases, leaving 5 bases between the germline ends. The CDR3 is made up of 13 amino acids. CDR3 loop: CASSFPMNTEAFF. Written as DNA, the CDR3 is TGTGCCAGCAGCTTCCCCATGAACACTGAAGCTTTCTTT.

The chain uses TRBV11-1 and TRBJ2-6; TRBD2 is a possible D gene (6 bases). Looked up from germline, CDR1 is SGHAT and CDR2 is FQDESV (reference sequence). The CDR3 length is 15 residues. Between the trimmed V and J ends, which lost 8 bases and 0 bases, there was a span of 11 bases. The CDR3 region has the DNA TGTGCCAGCGGGTGGGACTCCTCTGGGGCCAACGTCCTGACTTTC. Translation: CASGWDSSGANVLTF.

This clone was observed a single time. The CDR3 region is CASSEQGAVAEAFF. DNA of the CDR3: TGCGCCAGCAGCGAACAGGGGGCCGTCGCTGAAGCTTTCTTT. The rearrangement links TRBV10-2 to TRBJ1-1; 9 bases are shared with TRBD1. Germline V gives CDR1 WSHSY, CDR2 SAAADI. The CDR3 extends over 14 amino acids. With V trimmed by 6 bases and J by 6 bases, 8 bases remained unmatched.

This clone was counted once. The chain recombines TRBV29-1 with TRBJ1-2; D gene ambiguous. Trimming left V 5 bases short and J 6 bases short, with 7 bases between. The CDR3 is 10 amino acids. CDR1 and CDR2 from the germline V gene are SQVTM and ANQGSEA. CDR3 residues: CSVRQDGYTF. The CDR3 DNA reads as TGCAGCGTTCGCCAGGATGGCTACACCTTC.

The rearrangement links TRBV14 to TRBJ2-1; weak D call: TRBD1 (5 bases). The length of the CDR3 is 14 residues. CDR1 and CDR2 (germline): SGHDN, FVKESK. V was trimmed by 4 bases and J by 3 bases, leaving 10 bases between them. CDR3 region: CASSRRTSYNEQFF. DNA for the CDR3: TGTGCCAGCAGCCGTCGGACAAGCTACAATGAGCAGTTCTTC.

The rearrangement uses TRBV30 and TRBJ2-5, with TRBD1 identical over 9 bases. V was clipped by 0 bases and J by 4 bases; unmatched bases: 9. CDR3 size: 16 residues. The germline V gene encodes CDR1 GTSNPN and CDR2 SVGIG (reference sequence). The CDR3 DNA follows: TGTGCCTGGAGTGTACAAGGGACAGGGAGAAGAGAGACCCAGTACTTC. This gives the protein CAWSVQGTGRRETQYF. The full variable domain, completed using reference TRBV30 and TRBJ2-5, is SQTIHQWPATLVQPVGSPLSLECTVEGTSNPNLYWYRQAAGRGLQLLFYSVGIGQISSEVPQNLSASRPQDRQFILSSKKLLLSDSGFYLCAWSVQGTGRRETQYFGPGTRLLVL.

The table lists this clone with a few counts. The chain joins TRBV15 to TRBJ2-1; 15 bases map to TRBD2. V shed 1 base, J shed 6 bases, and the junction held 7 bases outside the gene matches. CDR3 length equals 18 residues. Germline CDR1 and CDR2: LNHNV and YYDKDF (reference sequence). The CDR3 sequence is CATSRGSRTSGGANEQFF. In DNA, the CDR3 is TGTGCCACCAGCAGAGGTTCCAGGACTAGCGGGGGGGCCAATGAGCAGTTCTTC.

J is TRBJ2-2 and V is TRBV6-6; TRBD2 agrees at 8 bases. Germline values: CDR1 MNHNY, CDR2 SVGAGI (reference sequence). CDR3 length: 14 residues. After removal of 6 bases from V and 6 bases from J, the junction contained 6 bases not matched to a gene. For the CDR3, the DNA is TGTGCCAGCAGAGCCGGGGGGGCCTCCGGGGAGCTGTTTTTT. Its translation: CASRAGGASGELFF.

The chain employs TRBV6-5 and TRBJ2-1, with TRBD2 identical over 8 bases. Germline V lookup: CDR1 MNHEY, CDR2 SVGAGI. This CDR3 region has 15 residues. Trimming took 4 bases from V and 6 from J; bases not matched to a gene: 8. This CDR3 is CASSLTGTRGNEQFF. The DNA for the CDR3 is TGTGCCAGCAGTTTAACCGGGACTAGAGGCAATGAGCAGTTCTTC.

This sequence joins TRBV29-1 and TRBJ1-2; D not resolved. Germline V lookup: CDR1 SQVTM, CDR2 ANQGSEA. The CDR3 totals 13 residues. V lost 2 bases, J lost 4 bases, and 11 bases lay in between. The CDR3, as DNA: TGCAGCGTTGAAATAAGCAGGAGCTATGGCTACACCTTC. It codes for CSVEISRSYGYTF. The full variable domain, completed using reference TRBV29-1 and TRBJ1-2, is SAVISQKPSRDICQRGTSLTIQCQVDSQVTMMFWYRQQPGQSLTLIATANQGSEATYESGFVIDKFPISRPNLTFSTLTVSNMSPEDSSIYLCSVEISRSYGYTFGSGTRLTVV.

The rearrangement uses TRBV30 and TRBJ1-3, with D possibly TRBD1 on 6 matching bases. Trimming shortened V by 2 bases and J by 12 bases, and 17 bases separated the two germline ends. Per the germline V gene, CDR1 is GTSNPN and CDR2 is SVGIG (reference sequence). The CDR3 runs to 13 residues. CDR3 in amino acids: CAWSLVSGGGIYF. The CDR3 region has the DNA TGTGCCTGGAGTTTGGTGTCGGGGGGCGGCATATATTTT.

This clone was picked up a small number of times. The chain uses TRBV2 and TRBJ1-5, with 8 bases lining up with TRBD1. V dropped 4 bases and J dropped 8; count of bases not matched to a gene: 7. Germline-derived CDR1 and CDR2 are SNHLY and FYNNEI. The CDR3 runs to 14 residues. CDR3 DNA: TGTGCCAGCAGTGGACAGGGGCTTTTAGAGCCCCAGCATTTT. Translating it yields CASSGQGLLEPQHF.

V is TRBV29-1 and J is TRBJ2-5; 8 bases match TRBD1. The CDR3 extends over 17 amino acids. V dropped 0 bases and J dropped 4; count of bases not matched to a gene: 13. Germline V gene sequence: CDR1 SQVTM, CDR2 ANQGSEA. The CDR3, as DNA: TGCAGCGTTGAAGAGTTCCGACAGGGGCGGGCAGGAGAGACCCAGTACTTC. It yields the protein CSVEEFRQGRAGETQYF. The full variable domain, in which reference TRBV29-1 and TRBJ2-5 provide the parts outside the CDR3, is SAVISQKPSRDICQRGTSLTIQCQVDSQVTMMFWYRQQPGQSLTLIATANQGSEATYESGFVIDKFPISRPNLTFSTLTVSNMSPEDSSIYLCSVEEFRQGRAGETQYFGPGTRLLVL.

The CDR3 loop is CASSPQSRETQYF. The CDR3 DNA sequence: TGCGCCAGCAGCCCTCAGTCACGGGAGACCCAGTACTTC. The gene calls are TRBV5-1 and TRBJ2-5; no clear D. The CDR3 is 13 amino acids. Trimming shortened V by 4 bases and J by 5 bases, and 12 bases separated the two germline ends. The germline gives CDR1 SGHRS, CDR2 YFSETQ.

The sample holds a few counts of this clone. The rearrangement joins TRBV4-3 to TRBJ1-1; no firm D call. CDR3 length: 14 amino acids. The V and J ends lost 0 bases and 3 bases respectively, with 8 bases between them. In germline, CDR1 is LGHNA, CDR2 YSLEER. Here the CDR3 DNA reads TGCGCCAGCAGCCAAGAAGGATCACACACTGAAGCTTTCTTT. Amino acid sequence: CASSQEGSHTEAFF.

The chain recombines TRBV7-3 with TRBJ1-2, with 8 bases fitting TRBD1. The V gene's germline CDR1 is SGHTA and CDR2 FQGTGA. The CDR3 is 14 residues long. J was trimmed by 4 bases and V by 4 bases; bases with no gene match: 5. CDR3 residues: CASSSGQGGYGYTF. The CDR3 bases are TGTGCCAGCAGCTCCGGACAGGGTGGCTATGGCTACACCTTC. Drawing the rest from reference TRBV7-3 and TRBJ1-2, the complete variable domain is GAGVSQTPSNKVTEKGKYVELRCDPISGHTALYWYRQSLGQGPEFLIYFQGTGAADDSGLPNDRFFAVRPEGSVSTLKIQRTERGDSAVYLCASSSGQGGYGYTFGSGTRLTVV.

V usage is TRBV4-1 and J usage is TRBJ2-7; D remains ambiguous. Germline V CDR1 and CDR2: MGHRA, YSYEKL. V was cut by 4 bases and J by 4 bases, with 5 bases left in between. CDR3 length: 11 amino acids. The CDR3 region has the DNA TGCGCCAGCAGCCTTGGGTACGAGCAGTACTTC. Translation: CASSLGYEQYF.

The chain employs TRBV15 and TRBJ2-1, with 7 bases that match TRBD2. The CDR3 has 15 residues. Germline assignment: CDR1 LNHNV and CDR2 YYDKDF (reference sequence). V lost 0 bases to trimming and J lost 8 bases; unmatched junction nucleotides: 7. As DNA, the CDR3 is TGTGCCACCAGCAGAGAAGGGACTATAAATGATGAGCAGTTCTTC. Protein sequence: CATSREGTINDEQFF.